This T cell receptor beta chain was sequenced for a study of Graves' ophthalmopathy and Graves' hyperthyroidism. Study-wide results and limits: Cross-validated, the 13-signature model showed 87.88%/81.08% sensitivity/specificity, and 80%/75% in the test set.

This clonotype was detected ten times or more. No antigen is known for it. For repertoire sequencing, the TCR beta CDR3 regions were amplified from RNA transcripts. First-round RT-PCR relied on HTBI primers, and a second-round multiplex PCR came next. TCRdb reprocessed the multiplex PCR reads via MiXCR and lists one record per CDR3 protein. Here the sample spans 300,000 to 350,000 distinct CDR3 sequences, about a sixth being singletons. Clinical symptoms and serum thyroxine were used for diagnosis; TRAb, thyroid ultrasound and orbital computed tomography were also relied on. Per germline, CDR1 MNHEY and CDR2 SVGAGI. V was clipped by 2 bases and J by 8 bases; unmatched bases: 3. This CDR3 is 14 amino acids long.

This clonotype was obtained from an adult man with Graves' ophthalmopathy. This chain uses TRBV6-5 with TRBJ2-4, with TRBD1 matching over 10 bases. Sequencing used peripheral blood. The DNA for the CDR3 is TGTGCCAGCAGTTACGGGGGACAGGGGCACATTCAGTACTTC. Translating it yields CASSYGGQGHIQYF.